Listed below are T cell receptor beta chains from one sample, sequenced in a study of early T cells in non-severe SARS-CoV-2 infection. TCRdb fed the 5' RACE reads into MiXCR, producing one record per CDR3 protein. This table has tens of thousands of distinct CDR3 sequences, around 6.8% appearing once. The sequenced sample consisted of whole blood. The origin of the receptors is an adult who was a healthcare worker with PCR-confirmed SARS-CoV-2 infection or an uninfected control (not recorded which). Both conserved end residues are part of each CDR3. D genes are given only for firm matches. Not all rows give a size; the values are once, few, many and, for expanded clones, a class.

>NA|TRBJ1-1|many|TRBV7-2
TGTGCCAGCAGCTTAGGTACAGGGTATGGGAACACTGAAGCTTTCTTT
CASSLGTGYGNTEAFF
>TRBD1|TRBJ1-1|many|TRBV3-1
TGTGCCAGCAGCCAAGACCCTTTCCGGGACAGGCCCCTCAAGGCCAGTCTGCTCCCTGGAGCTTTCTTT
CASSQDPFRDRPLKASLLPGAFF
>NA|TRBJ2-3|few|TRBV4-2
TGTGCCAGCAGCCAAACTAGCACAGATACGCAGTATTTT
CASSQTSTDTQYF
>NA|TRBJ1-2|many|TRBV14
TGTGCCAGCAGCCAAGATGACAGATATGGCTACACCTTC
CASSQDDRYGYTF
>NA|TRBJ2-7|many|TRBV12-3/TRBV12-4
TGTGCCAGCAGTTTAGCGGATCCTTACGAGCAGTACTTC
CASSLADPYEQYF
>NA|TRBJ2-1|once|TRBV7-2
TGTGCCAGCAGCACTAGAGTGGGGGCCCCCGATGAGCAGTTCTTC
CASSTRVGAPDEQFF
>TRBD2|TRBJ2-5|many|TRBV5-1
TGCGCCAGCACCGAACCGGGACTAGCGGTCCCTCGGGGGGCCCAGTACTTC
CASTEPGLAVPRGAQYF
>NA|TRBJ2-5|many|TRBV7-9
TGTGCCAGCAGCCCCTGGGGGGAAGAGACCCAGTACTTC
CASSPWGEETQYF
>NA|TRBJ1-5|NA|TRBV18
TGTGCCAGCTCACCGGACAGTGCCTATAGCAATCAGCCCCAGCATTTT
CASSPDSAYSNQPQHF
>TRBD1|TRBJ1-1|NA|TRBV6-1
TGTGCCAGCAGGGACTACAGGGGGATGAACACTGAAGCTTTCTTT
CASRDYRGMNTEAFF
>TRBD2|TRBJ2-3|many|TRBV20-1
TGCAGTGCTAGGGCGACTAGCGGGGGGGCCGGAGATACGCAGTATTTT
CSARATSGGAGDTQYF
>TRBD1|TRBJ2-7|few|TRBV3-1
TGTGCCAGCGGATCCCCTGGGACAGGGGAGCAGTACTTC
CASGSPGTGEQYF
>TRBD2|TRBJ2-3|NA|TRBV5-1
TGCGCCAGCAGCAGCGAGGGCGCGGGGGTTGCAGATACGCAGTATTTT
CASSSEGAGVADTQYF
>TRBD1|TRBJ2-7|few|TRBV3-1
TGTGCCAGCAGCCCACCATGGGGACAGGGTGACGAGCAGTACTTC
CASSPPWGQGDEQYF
>TRBD2|TRBJ2-3|NA|TRBV20-1
TGCAGTGCCAGACTAGCGGGGGGAACAGATACGCAGTATTTT
CSARLAGGTDTQYF
>TRBD1|TRBJ1-2|few|TRBV6-5
TGTGCCAGCAGCGGTTTGACAGGGTCCGTGGACTATGGCTACACCTTC
CASSGLTGSVDYGYTF
>TRBD1|TRBJ1-3|few|TRBV7-6
TGTGCCAGCAGCCCTCGACAGGGCTCTGGAAACACCATATATTTT
CASSPRQGSGNTIYF
>NA|TRBJ2-1|many|TRBV2
TGTGCCAGCAGTCTCGGAGCGATCGATGAGCAGTTCTTC
CASSLGAIDEQFF
>TRBD1|TRBJ1-3|many|TRBV9
TGTGCCAGCAGCGTAGTGGGGACAGGGGGCCCGAGCTCTGGAAACACCATATATTTT
CASSVVGTGGPSSGNTIYF
>NA|TRBJ1-1|many|TRBV29-1
TGCAGCGTGCGGAGCAGGGAGAACACTGAAGCTTTCTTT
CSVRSRENTEAFF
>NA|TRBJ2-1|many|TRBV20-1
TGCAGTGCTAGGGCAGGACTGGGAGCTTTAAATGAGCAGTTCTTC
CSARAGLGALNEQFF
>TRBD2|TRBJ2-1|many|TRBV9
TGTGCCAGCAGCGGAGGTGCCAGCGGGGAGTCCTACAATGAGCAGTTCTTC
CASSGGASGESYNEQFF
>NA|TRBJ2-4|many|TRBV7-9
TGTGCCAGCAGTTCTACAGGGATCGGAAACATTCAGTACTTC
CASSSTGIGNIQYF
>NA|TRBJ1-1|medium-sized|TRBV3-1
TGTGCCAGCAGCCAAGAGACAAGTGGCAGGAAGAACACTGAAGCTTTCTTT
CASSQETSGRKNTEAFF
>NA|TRBJ1-1|few|TRBV12-3/TRBV12-4
TGTGCCAGCCACAGGACAGACCTGAACACTGAAGCTTTCTTT
CASHRTDLNTEAFF
>NA|TRBJ2-2|few|TRBV5-1
TGCGCCAGCAGCTTGGGGGCCCTCCCAACCGGGGAGCTGTTTTTT
CASSLGALPTGELFF
>NA|TRBJ1-1|few|TRBV29-1
TGCAGCGTTGAAGGTGGGATCACTGAAGCTTTCTTT
CSVEGGITEAFF
>NA|TRBJ1-6|many|TRBV30
TGTGCCTGGGCCACAGGGAATAATTCACCCCTCCACTTT
CAWATGNNSPLHF
>NA|TRBJ1-5|medium-sized|TRBV19
TGTGCCAGTAGTATCGGCGTCGGATATAGCAATCAGCCCCAGCATTTT
CASSIGVGYSNQPQHF
>NA|TRBJ2-5|many|TRBV12-3/TRBV12-4
TGTGCCAGCAGCAGGGACAAGGGTTATCAAGAGACCCAGTACTTC
CASSRDKGYQETQYF
>TRBD1|TRBJ2-7|few|TRBV5-1
TGCGCCAGCCGGGAGGACAGGGGAGCCTACGAGCAGTACTTC
CASREDRGAYEQYF
>NA|TRBJ2-1|many|TRBV30
TGTGCCTGGAGTGCCTACCCACCCGGCGATGAGCAGTTCTTC
CAWSAYPPGDEQFF
>NA|TRBJ2-3|many|TRBV19
TGTGCCAGTAGTATAGGACAGGGCACAGATACGCAGTATTTT
CASSIGQGTDTQYF
>NA|TRBJ2-5|many|TRBV6-2/TRBV6-3
TGTGCCAGCGGGATGGACGCGCGCCGGTACTTC
CASGMDARRYF
>NA|TRBJ2-5|many|TRBV4-1
TGCGCCAGCAGCCAACAAAGGGCTGAGACCCAGTACTTC
CASSQQRAETQYF
>NA|TRBJ2-3|NA|TRBV6-5
TGTGCCAGCAGTTACGGATCCACACCAGATACGCAGTATTTT
CASSYGSTPDTQYF
>NA|TRBJ1-6|NA|TRBV2
TGTGCCAGCAGTAAAGCAACAGGGACCGGGTCACCCCTCCACTTT
CASSKATGTGSPLHF
>NA|TRBJ1-6|few|TRBV7-6
TGTGCCAGCAGCCAGGGGATACGCTCCTATAATTCACCCCTCCACTTT
CASSQGIRSYNSPLHF
>NA|TRBJ2-2|few|TRBV27
TGTGCCAGCAGGCCATGGAACACCGGGGAGCTGTTTTTT
CASRPWNTGELFF
>NA|TRBJ2-7|NA|TRBV29-1
TGCAGCGTTGAAGGGAGGGGGAAGCAGTACTTC
CSVEGRGKQYF
>TRBD1|TRBJ1-3|NA|TRBV28
TGTGCCAGCACCCCTGGGACAGACTCTGGAAACACCATATATTTT
CASTPGTDSGNTIYF
>TRBD1|TRBJ1-1|medium-sized|TRBV7-9
TGTGCCAGCAGCTTCTGGGACAGGAACACTGAAGCTTTCTTT
CASSFWDRNTEAFF